One and the same sample provided the 14 T cell receptor beta chains below, sequenced in a study of graft-versus-host responses after intestinal transplantation. Using immunoSEQ multiplex PCR, the repertoire was profiled, and TCRdb retains in-frame clones only, with some absent. The repertoire consists of about 14,000 clones, with approximately 38% occurring once and the leading ten covering about 15%. Plating of some 200,000 CFSE-labeled responder cells was done together with some 200,000 irradiated, violet-dye-labeled stimulator cells. The sequenced sample was alloreactive CD8+ T cells from a mixed lymphocyte reaction culture, obtained before intestinal transplant. Stated subset: CFSE-low proliferating T cells sorted from approximately 6-day pre-transplant mixed lymphocyte reaction (GvH or HvG direction). The receptors derive from a human patient who received an intestinal transplant.

The rearrangement links TRBV6-5 to TRBJ1-1; no clear D. V was shortened by 3 bases and J by 4 bases, with 9 bases between the two germline ends. Germline loops: CDR1 MNHEY, CDR2 SVGAGI. The CDR3 contains 13 residues. The CDR3 spells CASSYSSFTEAFF. DNA of the CDR3: TGTGCCAGCAGTTATTCGAGTTTCACTGAAGCTTTCTTT.

The chain carries TRBV29-1 and TRBJ1-1; D is possibly TRBD1 (5 bases). The germline gives CDR1 SQVTM, CDR2 ANQGSEA. V was shortened by 1 base and J by 3 bases, with 15 bases between the two germline ends. The CDR3 is 15 amino acids. The CDR3 loop reads CSVEVRGVGHTEAFF. As DNA, the CDR3 is TGCAGCGTTGAAGTCCGGGGGGTAGGGCACACTGAAGCTTTCTTT.

This clone has just a few counts. The chain uses TRBV11-2 and TRBJ2-7, with a tentative D call TRBD1 (5 bases). V gave up 5 bases and J gave up 3 bases, with 23 bases separating them. This CDR3 is 17 amino acids long. Germline CDR1 SGHAT, CDR2 FQNNGV. CDR3 in DNA: TGTGCCAGCAGCCCAGAACAAACTTCAGGGATGGGCTACGAGCAGTACTTC. Encoded protein: CASSPEQTSGMGYEQYF. Variable domain in full (rest from reference TRBV11-2 and TRBJ2-7): EAGVAQSPRYKIIEKRQSVAFWCNPISGHATLYWYQQILGQGPKLLIQFQNNGVVDDSQLPKDRFSAERLKGVDSTLKIQPAKLEDSAVYLCASSPEQTSGMGYEQYFGPGTRLTVT.

This clone was recorded a few times. The rearrangement links TRBV7-8 to TRBJ2-7; the match to TRBD1 covers 10 bases. V shed 5 bases and J 0 bases; nucleotides not matched to a gene: 13. The CDR3 consists of 18 residues. Germline V gene lookup returns CDR1 SGHVS and CDR2 FQNEAQ. The CDR3 coding sequence is TGTGCCAGCAGCACCTGGGGGCCGGGACAGGGGTACTCCTACGAGCAGTACTTC. Translating it yields CASSTWGPGQGYSYEQYF. The full variable domain, its missing parts supplied by reference TRBV7-8 and TRBJ2-7, is GAGVSQSPRYKVAKRGQDVALRCDPISGHVSLFWYQQALGQGPEFLTYFQNEAQLDKSGLPSDRFFAERPEGSVSTLKIQRTQQEDSAVYLCASSTWGPGQGYSYEQYFGPGTRLTVT.

CDR3: CSVEGGTGGTYEQYF. The CDR3 DNA reads as TGCAGCGTTGAAGGGGGGACAGGGGGAACCTACGAGCAGTACTTC. The chain links TRBV29-1 to TRBJ2-7; 11 bases line up with TRBD1. The ends lost 1 base at V and 2 bases at J; junction bases unmatched: 4. The CDR3 covers 15 residues. Looked up from germline, CDR1 is SQVTM and CDR2 is ANQGSEA.

This clone was observed at least ten times. The chain couples TRBV4-1 to TRBJ1-4; D possibly corresponds to TRBD1 (5 bases). The CDR3 is made up of 15 amino acids. Per the germline V gene, CDR1 is MGHRA and CDR2 is YSYEKL. V was trimmed by 1 base and J by 4 bases, leaving 10 bases between them. In nucleotides, the CDR3 is TGCGCCAGCAGCCAAGCGGCGGGACTTAATGAAAAACTGTTTTTT. It codes for CASSQAAGLNEKLFF.

The table lists this clone with a few counts. The chain has TRBV19 and TRBJ2-7; no definite D call. The CDR3 runs 14 residues. V lost 3 bases and J lost 2, with 11 bases in between. Germline loops: CDR1 LNHDA, CDR2 SQIVND (reference sequence). In DNA form, the CDR3 reads TGTGCCAGTAGTATGGCAGGTGAGACCTACGAGCAGTACTTC. Its translation: CASSMAGETYEQYF.

V and J are TRBV4-1 and TRBJ1-2, with D hard to call. V lost 0 bases, J lost 4 bases, and 12 bases lay in between. This CDR3 comprises 15 residues. The germline CDR1 and CDR2 sequences are MGHRA and YSYEKL. In nucleotides, the CDR3 is TGCGCCAGCAGCCAAGAAGGGAGTCCTCTCTATGGCTACACCTTC. Encoded protein: CASSQEGSPLYGYTF.

CDR3 region: CASSSGQGVYGYTF. In DNA, the CDR3 is TGTGCCAGCAGTTCGGGACAGGGAGTCTATGGCTACACCTTC. This chain connects TRBV5-4 to TRBJ1-2; 9 nucleotides line up with TRBD1. Germline V gene data show CDR1 as SGHNT and CDR2 as YYREEE (reference sequence). Trimming removed 5 bases from V and 4 bases from J; junction bases left unmatched: 6. The CDR3 totals 14 residues.

This chain uses TRBV25-1 with TRBJ2-2; no clear D gene. Trimming removed 1 base from V and 4 bases from J, with 4 bases in between. This CDR3 spans 13 amino acids. In germline, CDR1 is MGHDK, CDR2 SYGVNS. The DNA for the CDR3 is TGTGCCAGCAGTGAATCTAGCACCGGGGAGCTGTTTTTT. It is translated as CASSESSTGELFF. The full variable domain, in which reference TRBV25-1 and TRBJ2-2 provide the parts outside the CDR3, is EADIYQTPRYLVIGTGKKITLECSQTMGHDKMYWYQQDPGMELHLIHYSYGVNSTEKGDLSSESTVSRIRTEHFPLTLESARPSHTSQYLCASSESSTGELFFGEGSRLTVL.

In its sample, this clone was seen a few times. This sequence joins TRBV11-2 and TRBJ2-1; 9 bases line up with TRBD1. The CDR3 length is 15 residues. Trimming took 5 bases from V and 9 from J; bases not matched to a gene: 11. Looked up from germline, CDR1 is SGHAT and CDR2 is FQNNGV. The CDR3 protein is CASSPSLGQGLEQFF. Written as DNA, the CDR3 is TGTGCCAGCAGCCCATCGCTGGGACAGGGACTTGAGCAGTTCTTC.

To note about this clone: This clone may be a read error of a much larger clone one base away. The CDR3 DNA reads TGTGCCAGCAGGCCCACAGGGTCCTACGAGCAGTACTTC. The encoded protein is CASRPTGSYEQYF. The rearrangement uses TRBV7-8 and TRBJ2-5; possibly TRBD1 for D (6 bases). TRBJ2-7 explains the end of the DNA better; the J call may be wrong. The length of the CDR3 is 13 residues. Germline CDR1 is SGHVS and CDR2 is FQNEAQ.

This clone is deemed medium-sized (0.01 to 0.1%). The chain links TRBV28 to TRBJ2-1, with TRBD2 identical over 7 bases. There are 15 residues in the CDR3. The V segment lost 6 bases and the J segment 3 bases; nucleotides outside the gene matches: 8. Looked up from germline, CDR1 is MDHEN and CDR2 is SYDVKM. CDR3 DNA: TGTGCCAGCAGAGCTAGCGGATCATACTACAATGAGCAGTTCTTC. Translating it yields CASRASGSYYNEQFF.

The chain joins TRBV7-2 to TRBJ2-5, with 8 positions matching TRBD2. V gave up 1 base and J gave up 2 bases; unmatched junction bases: 9. The CDR3 is 17 amino acids. CDR1 and CDR2 from the germline V gene are SGHTA and FQGNSA. CDR3 sequence reads: CASSLGPAGALQETQYF. Written as DNA, the CDR3 is TGTGCCAGCAGCTTAGGTCCAGCGGGGGCCCTTCAAGAGACCCAGTACTTC.